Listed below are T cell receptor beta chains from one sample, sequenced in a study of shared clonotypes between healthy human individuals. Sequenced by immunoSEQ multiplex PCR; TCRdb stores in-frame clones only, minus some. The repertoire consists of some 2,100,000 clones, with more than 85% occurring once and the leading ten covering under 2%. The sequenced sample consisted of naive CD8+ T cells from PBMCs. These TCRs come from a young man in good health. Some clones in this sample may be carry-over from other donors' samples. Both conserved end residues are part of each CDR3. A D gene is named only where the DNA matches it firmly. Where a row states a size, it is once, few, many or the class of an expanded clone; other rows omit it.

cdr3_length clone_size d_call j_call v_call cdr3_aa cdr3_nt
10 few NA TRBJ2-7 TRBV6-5 CASGRYEQYF TGTGCCAGCGGGCGGTACGAGCAGTACTTC
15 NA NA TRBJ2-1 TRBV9 CASSAGSTGYNEQFF TGTGCCAGCAGCGCAGGATCGACAGGCTACAATGAGCAGTTCTTC
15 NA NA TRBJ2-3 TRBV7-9 CASSLVWSSGDTQYF TGTGCCAGCAGCTTGGTTTGGTCGTCAGGGGATACGCAGTATTTT
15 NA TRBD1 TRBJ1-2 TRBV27 CASSLLGTGGFGYTF TGTGCCAGCAGTTTATTAGGGACAGGGGGCTTTGGCTACACCTTC
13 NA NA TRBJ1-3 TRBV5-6 CASSLSSGNTIYF TGTGCCAGCAGCTTGAGCTCTGGAAACACCATATATTTT
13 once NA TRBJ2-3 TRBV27 CASSLSLTDTQYF TGTGCCAGCAGTTTATCACTCACAGATACGCAGTATTTT
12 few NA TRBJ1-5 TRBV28 CASSSYTQPQHF TGTGCCAGCAGTTCGTACACGCAGCCCCAGCATTTT
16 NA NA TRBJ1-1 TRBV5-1 CASSDGGFSVNTEAFF TGCGCCAGCAGCGATGGGGGGTTCAGCGTGAACACTGAAGCTTTCTTT
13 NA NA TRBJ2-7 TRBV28 CASSLLRATEQYF TGTGCCAGCAGTTTACTCAGGGCGACCGAGCAGTACTTC
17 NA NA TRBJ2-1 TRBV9 CASSDALSGLARGEQFF TGTGCCAGCAGCGATGCCCTTTCGGGACTCGCCCGAGGTGAGCAGTTCTTC
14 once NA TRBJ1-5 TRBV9 CASSVGGGNQPQHF TGTGCCAGCAGCGTAGGTGGCGGCAATCAGCCCCAGCATTTT
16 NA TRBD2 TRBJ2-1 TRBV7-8 CASSLLLADSYNEQFF TGTGCCAGCAGCTTACTCCTAGCGGACTCCTACAATGAGCAGTTCTTC
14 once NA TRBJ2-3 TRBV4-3 CASSQGVGRDTQYF TGCGCCAGCAGCCAAGGGGTCGGTAGAGATACGCAGTATTTT
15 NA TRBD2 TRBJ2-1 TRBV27 CASSAAGVPYNEQFF TGTGCCAGCAGTGCAGCGGGAGTACCCTACAATGAGCAGTTCTTC
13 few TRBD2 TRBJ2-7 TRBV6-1 CASVGGGLYEQYF TGTGCCAGCGTCGGGGGGGGCCTCTACGAGCAGTACTTC
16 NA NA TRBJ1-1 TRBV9 CASSPWLMGGGTEAFF TGTGCCAGCAGCCCTTGGTTGATGGGAGGCGGCACTGAAGCTTTCTTT
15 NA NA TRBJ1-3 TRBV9 CASSPRSSSGNTIYF TGTGCCAGCAGCCCGAGGAGCAGCTCTGGAAACACCATATATTTT
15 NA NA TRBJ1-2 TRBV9 CASSVLQPANYGYTF TGTGCCAGCAGCGTACTACAGCCCGCTAACTATGGCTACACCTTC
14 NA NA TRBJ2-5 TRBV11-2 CASSLVGRGETQYF TGTGCCAGCAGCTTAGTGGGTAGGGGAGAGACCCAGTACTTC
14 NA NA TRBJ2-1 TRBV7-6 CASSLAVPGNEQFF TGTGCCAGCAGCTTAGCGGTGCCGGGCAATGAGCAGTTCTTC
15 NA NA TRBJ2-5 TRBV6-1 CASSEEVVRQETQYF TGTGCCAGCAGTGAAGAGGTCGTCAGGCAAGAGACCCAGTACTTC
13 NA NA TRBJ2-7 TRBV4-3 CASSQDTRSEQYF TGCGCCAGCAGCCAAGATACTAGGAGTGAGCAGTACTTC
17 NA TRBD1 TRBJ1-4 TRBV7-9 CASSPGRGKDGNEKLFF TGTGCCAGCAGCCCTGGCAGGGGGAAGGATGGAAATGAAAAACTGTTTTTT
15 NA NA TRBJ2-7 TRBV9 CASSPYGTGSYEQYF TGTGCCAGCAGCCCTTACGGGACTGGTTCCTACGAGCAGTACTTC
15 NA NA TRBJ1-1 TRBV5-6 CASSLLTLMNTEAFF TGTGCCAGCAGCTTGTTAACATTAATGAACACTGAAGCTTTCTTT
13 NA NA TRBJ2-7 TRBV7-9 CASSGAVSYEQYF TGTGCCAGCAGCGGGGCAGTTTCCTACGAGCAGTACTTC
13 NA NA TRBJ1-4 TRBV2 CASRYSGYEKLFF TGTGCCAGCAGGTACAGTGGGTACGAAAAACTGTTTTTT
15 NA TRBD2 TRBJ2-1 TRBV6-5 CASSPSGSPYNEQFF TGTGCCAGCAGCCCTAGCGGGAGCCCCTACAATGAGCAGTTCTTC
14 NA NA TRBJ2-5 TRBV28 CASSLTERQETQYF TGTGCCAGCAGTTTGACAGAGAGGCAAGAGACCCAGTACTTC
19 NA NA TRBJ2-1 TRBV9 CASSVGISLTPSSYNEQFF TGTGCCAGCAGCGTAGGTATTAGCCTAACCCCAAGCTCCTACAATGAGCAGTTCTTC
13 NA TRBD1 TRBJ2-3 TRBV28 CASSLQEGAAQYF TGTGCCAGCAGTTTACAAGAGGGGGCGGCGCAGTATTTT
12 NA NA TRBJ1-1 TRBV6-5 CASSGGGTEAFF TGTGCCAGCAGTGGGGGTGGCACTGAAGCTTTCTTT
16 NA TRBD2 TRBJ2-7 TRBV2 CASSEAGGGGRYEQYF TGTGCCAGCAGTGAAGCAGGTGGGGGAGGGCGGTACGAGCAGTACTTC
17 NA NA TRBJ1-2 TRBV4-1 CASSQGQLPGEHYGYTF TGCGCCAGCAGCCAAGGCCAACTCCCCGGGGAGCACTATGGCTACACCTTC
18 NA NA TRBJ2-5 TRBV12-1 CASSSPGTPAGAQETQYF TGTGCCAGCAGCTCCCCCGGGACACCGGCAGGGGCCCAAGAGACCCAGTACTTC
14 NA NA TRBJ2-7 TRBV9 CASSVDGGIGEQYF TGTGCCAGCAGCGTAGATGGGGGTATCGGTGAGCAGTACTTC
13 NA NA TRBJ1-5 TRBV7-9 CARTQGSDQPQHF TGTGCCAGGACACAGGGTTCGGATCAGCCCCAGCATTTT
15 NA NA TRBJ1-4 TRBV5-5 CASSFIRDKGEKLFF TGTGCCAGCAGCTTCATCCGGGACAAGGGCGAAAAACTGTTTTTT
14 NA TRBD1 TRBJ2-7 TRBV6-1 CASTDRGTGHEQYF TGTGCCAGCACTGACAGGGGAACAGGCCACGAGCAGTACTTC
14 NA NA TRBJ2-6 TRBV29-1 CSVRENSGANVLTF TGCAGCGTTCGGGAGAACTCTGGGGCCAACGTCCTGACTTTC
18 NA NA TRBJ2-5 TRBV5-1 CASSLAAGYFRNGETQYF TGCGCCAGCAGCTTGGCCGCAGGGTATTTTAGGAACGGAGAGACCCAGTACTTC
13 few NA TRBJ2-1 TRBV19 CASSRDLYNEQFF TGTGCCAGTAGTAGGGACCTCTACAATGAGCAGTTCTTC
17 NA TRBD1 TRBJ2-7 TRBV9 CASSHHSGTGISYEQYF TGTGCCAGCAGCCACCATTCCGGGACAGGGATCTCCTACGAGCAGTACTTC
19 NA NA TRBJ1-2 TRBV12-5 CASGLVSVGKEGGPYGYTF TGTGCTAGTGGTTTGGTATCAGTAGGCAAAGAGGGGGGCCCCTATGGCTACACCTTC
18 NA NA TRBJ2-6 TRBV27 CASSFRQGSISGANVLTF TGTGCCAGCAGTTTTAGGCAGGGGAGTATCTCTGGGGCCAACGTCCTGACTTTC